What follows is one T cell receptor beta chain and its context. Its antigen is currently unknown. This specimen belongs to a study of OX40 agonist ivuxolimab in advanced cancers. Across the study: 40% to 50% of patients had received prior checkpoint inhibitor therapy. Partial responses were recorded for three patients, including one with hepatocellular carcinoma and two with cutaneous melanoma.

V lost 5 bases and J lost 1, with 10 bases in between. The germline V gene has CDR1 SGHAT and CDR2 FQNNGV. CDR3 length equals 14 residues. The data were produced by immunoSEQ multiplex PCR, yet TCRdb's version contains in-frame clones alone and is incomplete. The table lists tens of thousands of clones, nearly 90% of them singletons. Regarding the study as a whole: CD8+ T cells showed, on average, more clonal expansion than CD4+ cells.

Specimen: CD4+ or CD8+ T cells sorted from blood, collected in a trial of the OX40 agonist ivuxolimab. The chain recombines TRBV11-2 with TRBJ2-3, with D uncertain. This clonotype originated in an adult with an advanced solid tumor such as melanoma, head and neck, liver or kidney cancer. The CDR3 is CASSPSRGTDTQYF. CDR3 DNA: TGTGCCAGCAGCCCCAGTCGGGGCACAGATACGCAGTATTTT.